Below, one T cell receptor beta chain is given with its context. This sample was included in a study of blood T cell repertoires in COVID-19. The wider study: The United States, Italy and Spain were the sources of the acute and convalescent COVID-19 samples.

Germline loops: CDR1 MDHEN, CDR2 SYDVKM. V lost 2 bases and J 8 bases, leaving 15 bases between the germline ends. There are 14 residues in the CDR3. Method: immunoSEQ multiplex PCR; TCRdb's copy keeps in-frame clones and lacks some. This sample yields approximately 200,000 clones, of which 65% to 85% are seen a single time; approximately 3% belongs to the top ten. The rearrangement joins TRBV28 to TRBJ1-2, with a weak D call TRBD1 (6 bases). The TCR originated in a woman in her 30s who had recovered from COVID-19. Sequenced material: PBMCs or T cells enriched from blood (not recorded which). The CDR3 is CASSLTGKRGGYTF. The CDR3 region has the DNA TGTGCCAGCAGTTTAACAGGGAAACGAGGAGGCTACACCTTC.